The sequence of this T cell receptor beta chain was determined in a study of blood T cells in healthy people across ages. Study-wide results and caveats: CMV status of donors was unknown, possibly confounding expanded clonotype changes.

Germline values: CDR1 SQVTM, CDR2 ANQGSEA. The CDR3 has 15 amino acids. Losses at the gene ends were 4 bases for V and 0 bases for J; bases not matched to a gene: 2. Through a sample-barcoded 5' primer and a J-beta primer mix, a second PCR was run for roughly 6 to 11 cycles. Tags on each cDNA molecule came from a template-switch adaptor with 12 random nucleotides. TCRdb re-called the 5' RACE reads through MiXCR, storing one row per CDR3 protein. The sample includes about 730,000 distinct CDR3 sequences, around 46% of them seen just once. Each sample gave at least 6.5 million isolated PBMCs. As regards this clonotype: Its antigen is undetermined.

The V and J genes are TRBV29-1 and TRBJ2-6; 8 bases agree with TRBD1. Material for sequencing was blood. This clonotype originated in a woman aged 55-69 years in good health. CDR3 sequence reads: CSVAGGGSGANVLTF. CDR3 coding DNA: TGCAGCGTTGCAGGGGGCGGCTCTGGGGCCAACGTCCTGACTTTC.